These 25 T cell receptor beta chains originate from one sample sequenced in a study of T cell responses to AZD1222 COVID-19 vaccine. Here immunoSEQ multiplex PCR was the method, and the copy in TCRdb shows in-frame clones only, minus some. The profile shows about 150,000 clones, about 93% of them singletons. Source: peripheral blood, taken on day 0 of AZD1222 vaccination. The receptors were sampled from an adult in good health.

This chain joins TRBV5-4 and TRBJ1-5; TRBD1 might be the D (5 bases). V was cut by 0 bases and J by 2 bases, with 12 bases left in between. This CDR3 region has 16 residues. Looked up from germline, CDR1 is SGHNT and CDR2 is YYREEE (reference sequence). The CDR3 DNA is TGTGCCAGCAGCTTGGCCGGGCTGGGGGGCAATCAGCCCCAGCATTTT. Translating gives CASSLAGLGGNQPQHF.

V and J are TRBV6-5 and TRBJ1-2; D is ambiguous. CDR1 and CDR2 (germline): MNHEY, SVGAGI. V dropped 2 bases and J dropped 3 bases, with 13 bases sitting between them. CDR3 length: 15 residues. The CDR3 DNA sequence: TGTGCCAGCAGTTACCGTCGCAGGATTCACTATGGCTACACCTTC. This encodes CASSYRRRIHYGYTF.

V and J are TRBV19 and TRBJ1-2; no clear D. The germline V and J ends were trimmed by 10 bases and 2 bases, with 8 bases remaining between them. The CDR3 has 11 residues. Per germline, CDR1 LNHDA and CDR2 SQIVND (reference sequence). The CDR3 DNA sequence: TGTGCCACGATACAGAACTATGGCTACACCTTC. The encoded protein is CATIQNYGYTF.

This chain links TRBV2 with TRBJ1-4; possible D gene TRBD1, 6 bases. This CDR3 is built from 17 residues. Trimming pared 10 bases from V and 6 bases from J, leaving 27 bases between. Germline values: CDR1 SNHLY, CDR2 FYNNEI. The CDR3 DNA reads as TGTGCCACCTCATTTCAACGGACGGGCCAGGGGTATGAAAAACTGTTTTTT. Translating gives CATSFQRTGQGYEKLFF.

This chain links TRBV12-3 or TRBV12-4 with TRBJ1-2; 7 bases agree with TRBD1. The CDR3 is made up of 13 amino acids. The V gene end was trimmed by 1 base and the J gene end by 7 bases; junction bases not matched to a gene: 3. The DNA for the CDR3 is TGTGCCAGCAGTTTAGTTACAGGGGTTGGCTACACCTTC. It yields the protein CASSLVTGVGYTF.

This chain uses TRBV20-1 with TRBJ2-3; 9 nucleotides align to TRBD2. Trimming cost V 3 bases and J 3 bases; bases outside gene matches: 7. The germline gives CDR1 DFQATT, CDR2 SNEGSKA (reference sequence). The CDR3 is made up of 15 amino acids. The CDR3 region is CSASGRGGSTDTQYF. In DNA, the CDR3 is TGCAGTGCTAGTGGGCGGGGGGGCTCAACAGATACGCAGTATTTT.

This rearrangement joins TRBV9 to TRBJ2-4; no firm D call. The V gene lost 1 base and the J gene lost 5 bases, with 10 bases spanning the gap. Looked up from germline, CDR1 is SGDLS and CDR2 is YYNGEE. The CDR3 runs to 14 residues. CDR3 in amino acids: CASSVRASENIQYF. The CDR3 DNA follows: TGTGCCAGCAGCGTAAGGGCATCGGAAAACATTCAGTACTTC. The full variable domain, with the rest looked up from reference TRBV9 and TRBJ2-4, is DSGVTQTPKHLITATGQRVTLRCSPRSGDLSVYWYQQSLDQGLQFLIQYYNGEERAKGNILERFSAQQFPDLHSELNLSSLELGDSALYFCASSVRASENIQYFGAGTRLSVL.

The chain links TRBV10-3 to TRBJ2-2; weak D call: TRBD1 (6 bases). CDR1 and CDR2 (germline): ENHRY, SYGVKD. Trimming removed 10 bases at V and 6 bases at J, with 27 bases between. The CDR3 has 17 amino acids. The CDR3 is CATNGGLLAGEPGELFF. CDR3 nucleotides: TGTGCCACCAACGGTGGACTGCTCGCAGGGGAGCCCGGGGAGCTGTTTTTT.

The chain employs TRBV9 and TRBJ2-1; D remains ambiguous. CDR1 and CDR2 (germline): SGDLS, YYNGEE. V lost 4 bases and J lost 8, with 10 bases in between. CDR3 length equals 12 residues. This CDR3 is CASSRLVDEQFF. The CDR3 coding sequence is TGTGCCAGCAGCCGACTGGTAGATGAGCAGTTCTTC.

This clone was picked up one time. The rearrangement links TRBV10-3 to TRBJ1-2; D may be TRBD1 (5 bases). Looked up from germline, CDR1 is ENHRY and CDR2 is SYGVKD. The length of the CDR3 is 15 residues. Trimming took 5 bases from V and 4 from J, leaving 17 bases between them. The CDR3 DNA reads TGTGCCATCAGTCCTCACCGGGGGAAGGGCTATGGCTACACCTTC. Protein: CAISPHRGKGYGYTF.

CDR3 sequence reads: CASSLSRTYNSPLHF. CDR3 DNA sequence: TGTGCCAGCAGCTTATCGAGGACCTATAATTCACCCCTCCACTTT. The chain couples TRBV11-1 to TRBJ1-6; D not certain. Per germline, CDR1 SGHAT and CDR2 FQDESV (reference sequence). V was trimmed by 2 bases and J by 2 bases, leaving 7 bases between them. The CDR3 totals 15 residues.

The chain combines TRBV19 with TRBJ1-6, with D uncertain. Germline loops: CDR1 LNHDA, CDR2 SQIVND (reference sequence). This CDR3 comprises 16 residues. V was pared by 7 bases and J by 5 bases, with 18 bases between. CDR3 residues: CASNPSAGNNNSPLHF. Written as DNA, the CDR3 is TGTGCCAGTAACCCTTCGGCGGGGAACAATAATTCACCCCTCCACTTT.

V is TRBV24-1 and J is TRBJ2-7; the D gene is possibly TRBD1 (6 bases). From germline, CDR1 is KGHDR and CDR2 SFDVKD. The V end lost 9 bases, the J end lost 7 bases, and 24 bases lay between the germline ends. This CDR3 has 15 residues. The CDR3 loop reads CATPPDSNVYGEQYF. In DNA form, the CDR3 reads TGTGCCACCCCCCCGGACAGTAACGTTTACGGGGAGCAGTACTTC.

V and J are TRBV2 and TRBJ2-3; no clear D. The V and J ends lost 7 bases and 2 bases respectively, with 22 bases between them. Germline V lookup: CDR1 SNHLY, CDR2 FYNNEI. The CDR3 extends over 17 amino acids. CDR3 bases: TGTGCCAGCATTACCGGTTTGGGGTACAGCCCCACAGATACGCAGTATTTT. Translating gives CASITGLGYSPTDTQYF. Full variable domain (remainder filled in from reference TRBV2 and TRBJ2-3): EPEVTQTPSHQVTQMGQEVILRCVPISNHLYFYWYRQILGQKVEFLVSFYNNEISEKSEIFDDQFSVERPDGSNFTLKIRSTKLEDSAMYFCASITGLGYSPTDTQYFGPGTRLTVL.

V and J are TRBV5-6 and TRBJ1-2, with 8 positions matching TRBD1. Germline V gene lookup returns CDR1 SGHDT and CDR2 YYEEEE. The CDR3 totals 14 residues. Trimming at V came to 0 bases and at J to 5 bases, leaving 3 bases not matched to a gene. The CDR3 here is CASSLARGRYGYTF. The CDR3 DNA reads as TGTGCCAGCAGCTTGGCCAGGGGGCGGTATGGCTACACCTTC.

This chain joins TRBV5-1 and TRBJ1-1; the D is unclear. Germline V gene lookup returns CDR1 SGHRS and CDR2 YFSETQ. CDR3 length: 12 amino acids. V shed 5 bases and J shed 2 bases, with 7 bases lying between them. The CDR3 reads CASRYRNTEAFF. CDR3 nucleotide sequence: TGCGCCAGCAGGTACAGAAACACTGAAGCTTTCTTT.

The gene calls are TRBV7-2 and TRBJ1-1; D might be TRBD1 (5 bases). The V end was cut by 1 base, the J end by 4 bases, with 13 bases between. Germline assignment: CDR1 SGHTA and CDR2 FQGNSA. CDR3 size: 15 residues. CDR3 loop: CASSLGVGQGTEAFF. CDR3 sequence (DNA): TGTGCCAGCAGCTTAGGTGTTGGACAAGGCACTGAAGCTTTCTTT.

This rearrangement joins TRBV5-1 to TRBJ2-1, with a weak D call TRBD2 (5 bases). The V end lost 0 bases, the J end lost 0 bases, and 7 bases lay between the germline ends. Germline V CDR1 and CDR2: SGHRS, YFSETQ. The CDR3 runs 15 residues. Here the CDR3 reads CASSLVGNSYNEQFF. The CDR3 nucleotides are TGCGCCAGCAGCTTGGTCGGGAACTCCTACAATGAGCAGTTCTTC.

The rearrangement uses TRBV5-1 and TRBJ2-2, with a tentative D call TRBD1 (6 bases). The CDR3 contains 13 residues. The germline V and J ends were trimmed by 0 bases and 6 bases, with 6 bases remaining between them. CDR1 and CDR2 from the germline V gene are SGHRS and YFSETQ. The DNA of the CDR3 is TGCGCCAGCAGCTTGGACAGGGCCGGGGAGCTGTTTTTT. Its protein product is CASSLDRAGELFF.

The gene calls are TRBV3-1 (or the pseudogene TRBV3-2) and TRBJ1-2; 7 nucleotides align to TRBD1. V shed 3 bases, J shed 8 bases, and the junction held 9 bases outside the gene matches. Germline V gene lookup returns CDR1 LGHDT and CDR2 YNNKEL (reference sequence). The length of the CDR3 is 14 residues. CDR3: CASSQTDRDSGYTF. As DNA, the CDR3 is TGTGCCAGCAGCCAGACCGACAGGGACTCGGGCTACACCTTC.

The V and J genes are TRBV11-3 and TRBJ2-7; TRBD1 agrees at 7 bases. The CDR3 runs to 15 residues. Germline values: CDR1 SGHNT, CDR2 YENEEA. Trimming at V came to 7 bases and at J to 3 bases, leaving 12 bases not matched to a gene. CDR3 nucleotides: TGTGCCAGCACCACAAATCGGGACAGCCTCTACGAGCAGTACTTC. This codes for CASTTNRDSLYEQYF.

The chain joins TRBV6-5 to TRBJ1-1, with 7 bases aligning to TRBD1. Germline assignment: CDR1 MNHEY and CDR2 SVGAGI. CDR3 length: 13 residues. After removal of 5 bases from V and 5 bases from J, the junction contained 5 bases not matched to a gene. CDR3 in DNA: TGTGCCAGCAGTAATCAGGGGGGGACTGAAGCTTTCTTT. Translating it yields CASSNQGGTEAFF.

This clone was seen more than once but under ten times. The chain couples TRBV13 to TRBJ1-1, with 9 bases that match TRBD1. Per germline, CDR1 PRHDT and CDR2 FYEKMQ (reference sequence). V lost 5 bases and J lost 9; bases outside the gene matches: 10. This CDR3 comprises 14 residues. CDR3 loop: CASSTPGQGKQAFF. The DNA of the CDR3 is TGTGCCAGCAGCACCCCGGGACAGGGTAAACAAGCTTTCTTT.

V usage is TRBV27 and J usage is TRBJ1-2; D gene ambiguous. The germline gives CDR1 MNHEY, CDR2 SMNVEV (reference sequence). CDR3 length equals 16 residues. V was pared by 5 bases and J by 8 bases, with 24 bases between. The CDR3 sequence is CASSSRPPPLFRGYTF. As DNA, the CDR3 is TGTGCCAGCAGTAGTCGGCCCCCGCCCTTATTTCGCGGCTACACCTTC.

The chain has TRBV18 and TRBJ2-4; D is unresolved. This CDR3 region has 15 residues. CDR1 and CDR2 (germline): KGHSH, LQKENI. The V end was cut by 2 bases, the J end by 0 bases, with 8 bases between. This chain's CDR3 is CASSPVGLAKNIQYF. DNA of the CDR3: TGTGCCAGCTCACCAGTCGGGCTAGCCAAAAACATTCAGTACTTC.